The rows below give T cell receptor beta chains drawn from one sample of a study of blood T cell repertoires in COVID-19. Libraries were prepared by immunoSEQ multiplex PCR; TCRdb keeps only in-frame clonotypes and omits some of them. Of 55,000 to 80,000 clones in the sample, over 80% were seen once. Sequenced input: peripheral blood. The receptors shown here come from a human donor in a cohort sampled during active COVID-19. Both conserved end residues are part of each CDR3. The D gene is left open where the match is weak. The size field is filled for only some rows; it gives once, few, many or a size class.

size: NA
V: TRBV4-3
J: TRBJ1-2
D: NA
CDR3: CASSQEKVGHQLYGYTF
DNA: TGCGCCAGCAGCCAAGAGAAGGTTGGACACCAGCTTTATGGCTACACCTTC

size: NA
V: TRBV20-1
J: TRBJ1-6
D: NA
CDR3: CSASWDTGSPLHF
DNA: TGCAGTGCTAGTTGGGACACCGGTTCACCCCTCCACTTT

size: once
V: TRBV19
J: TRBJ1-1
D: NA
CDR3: CASSSLFLGSTEAFF
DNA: TGTGCCAGTAGTAGTTTATTCCTAGGGAGCACTGAAGCTTTCTTT

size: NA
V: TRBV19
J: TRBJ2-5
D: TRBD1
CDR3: CASSMGTGLETQYF
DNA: TGTGCCAGTAGTATGGGGACAGGGTTGGAGACCCAGTACTTC

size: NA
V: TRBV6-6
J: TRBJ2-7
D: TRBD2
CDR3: CASSLGGGRQYF
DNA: TGTGCCAGCAGTTTGGGGGGGGGACGGCAGTACTTC

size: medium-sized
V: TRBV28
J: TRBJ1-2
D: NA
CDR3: CASSLIPGQIDYTF
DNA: TGTGCCAGCAGTTTAATCCCCGGACAAATCGACTACACCTTC

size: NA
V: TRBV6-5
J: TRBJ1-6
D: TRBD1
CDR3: CASSPGTGSSPLHF
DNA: TGTGCCAGCAGCCCCGGGACAGGGTCATCACCCCTCCACTTT

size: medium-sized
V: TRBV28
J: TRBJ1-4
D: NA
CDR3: CASSSPTGPGEKLFF
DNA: TGTGCCAGCAGTTCGCCAACGGGTCCTGGCGAAAAACTGTTTTTT

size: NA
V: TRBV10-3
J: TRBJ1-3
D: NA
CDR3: CAISRQGSQGNTIYF
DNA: TGTGCCATCAGTAGGCAGGGCTCGCAAGGAAACACCATATATTTT

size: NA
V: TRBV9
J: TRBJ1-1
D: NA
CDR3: CASSYAPPGRAGAEAFF
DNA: TGTGCCAGCAGCTATGCCCCCCCCGGCAGGGCGGGAGCTGAAGCTTTCTTT

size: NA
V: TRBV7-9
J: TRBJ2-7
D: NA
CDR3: CASSYGTRAEQYF
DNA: TGTGCCAGCAGTTATGGGACTCGCGCCGAGCAGTACTTC

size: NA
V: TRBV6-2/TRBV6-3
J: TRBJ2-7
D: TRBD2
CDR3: CASSSPGLASEQYF
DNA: TGTGCCAGCAGTTCACCGGGACTAGCGAGCGAGCAGTACTTC

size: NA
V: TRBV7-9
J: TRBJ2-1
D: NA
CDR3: CATTKVGGDNEQFF
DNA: TGTGCCACCACCAAGGTAGGAGGGGACAATGAGCAGTTCTTC

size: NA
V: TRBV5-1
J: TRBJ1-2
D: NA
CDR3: CASSSGAPNYGYTF
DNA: TGCGCCAGCAGCTCAGGGGCGCCTAACTATGGCTACACCTTC

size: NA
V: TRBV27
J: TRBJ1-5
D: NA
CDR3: CASSSRVAQPQHF
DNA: TGTGCCAGCAGTTCCCGCGTAGCTCAGCCCCAGCATTTT

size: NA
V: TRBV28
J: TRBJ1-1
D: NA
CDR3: CASSRHFEAFF
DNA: TGTGCCAGCAGCCGCCACTTTGAAGCTTTCTTT

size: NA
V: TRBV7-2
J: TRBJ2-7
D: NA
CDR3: CASSETQGRISYEQYF
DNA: TGTGCCAGCAGCGAAACCCAGGGGCGGATTTCCTACGAGCAGTACTTC

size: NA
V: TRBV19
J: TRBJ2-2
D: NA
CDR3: CASTNIGGNTGELFF
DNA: TGTGCCAGTACCAACATAGGGGGGAACACCGGGGAGCTGTTTTTT

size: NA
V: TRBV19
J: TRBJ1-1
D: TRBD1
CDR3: CASRLTGTMVSNTEAFF
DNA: TGTGCCAGCAGATTGACAGGGACGATGGTCTCGAACACTGAAGCTTTCTTT

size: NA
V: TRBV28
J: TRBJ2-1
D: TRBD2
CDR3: CASRGGGLARDNEQFF
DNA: TGTGCCAGCAGAGGCGGGGGACTAGCGCGGGACAATGAGCAGTTCTTC

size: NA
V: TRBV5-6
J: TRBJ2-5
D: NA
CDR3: CASSLAGYRETQYF
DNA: TGTGCCAGCAGCTTGGCAGGGTATCGAGAGACCCAGTACTTC

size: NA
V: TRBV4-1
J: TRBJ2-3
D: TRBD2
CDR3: CASSQTLQGLAGGPSQYF
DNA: TGCGCCAGCAGCCAGACCCTCCAGGGACTAGCGGGGGGGCCATCGCAGTATTTT

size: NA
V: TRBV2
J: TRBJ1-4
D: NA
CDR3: CASSGDKGLEKLFF
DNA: TGTGCCAGCAGTGGGGATAAAGGACTTGAAAAACTGTTTTTT

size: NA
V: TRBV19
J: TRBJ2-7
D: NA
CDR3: CASSIGREAVYEQYF
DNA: TGTGCCAGTAGTATAGGCAGGGAGGCGGTCTACGAGCAGTACTTC

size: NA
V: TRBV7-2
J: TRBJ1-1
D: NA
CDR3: CASSSGPNTEAFF
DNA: TGTGCCAGCAGCTCAGGTCCGAACACTGAAGCTTTCTTT

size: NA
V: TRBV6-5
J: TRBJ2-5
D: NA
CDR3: CASMRGGVGRETQYF
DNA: TGTGCCAGCATGAGGGGCGGAGTGGGGAGGGAGACCCAGTACTTC

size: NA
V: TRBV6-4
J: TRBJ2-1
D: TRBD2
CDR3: CASTVSGGVGEQFF
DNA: TGTGCCAGCACGGTTAGCGGGGGGGTTGGTGAGCAGTTCTTC

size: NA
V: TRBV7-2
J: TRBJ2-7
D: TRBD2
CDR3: CASSWAGTSGTYEQYF
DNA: TGTGCCAGCAGCTGGGCCGGGACTAGCGGTACCTACGAGCAGTACTTC

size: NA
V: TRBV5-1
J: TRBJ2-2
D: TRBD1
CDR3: CASSLGTANTGELFF
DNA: TGCGCCAGCAGCCTCGGGACAGCCAACACCGGGGAGCTGTTTTTT

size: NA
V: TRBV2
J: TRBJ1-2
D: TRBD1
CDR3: CASSELQGAGGYTF
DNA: TGTGCCAGCAGTGAATTACAGGGGGCAGGTGGCTACACCTTC

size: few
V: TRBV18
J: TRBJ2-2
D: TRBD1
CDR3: CASSPGQGPTGELFF
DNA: TGTGCCAGCTCACCAGGACAGGGACCCACCGGGGAGCTGTTTTTT

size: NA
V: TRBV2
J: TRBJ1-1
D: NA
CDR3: CASNIQGTEAFF
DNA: TGTGCCAGCAACATACAGGGCACTGAAGCTTTCTTT

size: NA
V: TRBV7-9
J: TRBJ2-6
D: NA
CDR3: CASSFGHSGANVLTF
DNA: TGTGCCAGCAGCTTTGGACACTCTGGGGCCAACGTCCTGACTTTC

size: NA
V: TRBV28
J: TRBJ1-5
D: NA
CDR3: CASSFRVNQPQHF
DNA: TGTGCCAGCAGTTTTCGCGTAAATCAGCCCCAGCATTTT

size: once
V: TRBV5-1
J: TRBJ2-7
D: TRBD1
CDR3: CASSLAGTGGGEQYF
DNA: TGCGCCAGCAGCTTGGCCGGGACAGGGGGCGGTGAGCAGTACTTC

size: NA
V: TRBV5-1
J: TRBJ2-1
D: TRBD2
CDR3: CATARGAGEYNEQFF
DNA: TGCGCCACCGCCAGGGGAGCGGGGGAGTACAATGAGCAGTTCTTC

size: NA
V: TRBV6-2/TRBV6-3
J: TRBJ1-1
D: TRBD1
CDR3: CASSYSKGAGTEAFF
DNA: TGTGCCAGCAGTTACTCGAAGGGGGCCGGGACTGAAGCTTTCTTT

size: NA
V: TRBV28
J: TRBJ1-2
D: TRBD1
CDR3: CASSPQGDAYGYTF
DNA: TGTGCCAGCAGTCCCCAGGGGGACGCCTATGGCTACACCTTC

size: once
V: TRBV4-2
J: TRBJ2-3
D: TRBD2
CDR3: CASSPHQRGGGDTQYF
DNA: TGTGCCAGCAGCCCCCATCAGCGGGGGGGCGGAGATACGCAGTATTTT

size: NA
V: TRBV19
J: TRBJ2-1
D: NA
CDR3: CASSIFVGRYNEQFF
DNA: TGTGCCAGTAGTATTTTTGTGGGCAGATACAATGAGCAGTTCTTC

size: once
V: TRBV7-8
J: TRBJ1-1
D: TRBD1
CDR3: CASSLWITGEDAFF
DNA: TGTGCCAGCAGCTTGTGGATTACAGGGGAGGATGCTTTCTTT

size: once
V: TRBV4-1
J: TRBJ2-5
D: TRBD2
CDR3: CASSQERRERGVVETQYF
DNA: TGCGCCAGCAGCCAAGAAAGGAGAGAGCGGGGGGTAGTAGAGACCCAGTACTTC

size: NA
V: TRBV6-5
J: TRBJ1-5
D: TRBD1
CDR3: CASSYSRDRRNQPQHF
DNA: TGTGCCAGCAGTTACTCAAGGGACAGACGCAATCAGCCCCAGCATTTT

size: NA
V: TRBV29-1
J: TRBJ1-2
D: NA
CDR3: CSVSYRKASNYGYTF
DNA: TGCAGCGTTTCCTACAGAAAAGCTTCTAACTATGGCTACACCTTC

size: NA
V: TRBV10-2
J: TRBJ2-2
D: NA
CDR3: CASRGLKLNTGELFF
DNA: TGCGCCAGCAGGGGACTGAAGCTGAACACCGGGGAGCTGTTTTTT

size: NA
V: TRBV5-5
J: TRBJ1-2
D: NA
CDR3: CASSLGGGNFNYGYTF
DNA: TGTGCCAGCAGCTTGGGTGGAGGGAACTTTAACTATGGCTACACCTTC

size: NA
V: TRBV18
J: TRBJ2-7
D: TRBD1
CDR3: CASSPTGTGAYEQYF
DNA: TGTGCCAGCTCACCAACCGGGACAGGTGCCTACGAGCAGTACTTC

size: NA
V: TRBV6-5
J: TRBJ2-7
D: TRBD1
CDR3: CASSLGTGGPYEQYF
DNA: TGTGCCAGCAGCTTGGGGACAGGGGGACCCTACGAGCAGTACTTC